The present entry profiles one TCR beta chain with its context. No cognate antigen has been identified for it. No base-level quality is on record; no much larger clone is a single base apart. The source of the sample is a study of glioma-infiltrating T cells (dated by TCRdb to about 2016). For the study in its entirety: TCR alpha- and beta-chain repertoires were sequenced from glioma tissue, non-neoplastic brain tissue and matched peripheral blood mononuclear cells. To measure divergence between tissue and blood T-cell populations, each tissue-infiltrating repertoire was compared with the peripheral blood repertoire of the same patient. Three low-grade glioma patients, about eight primary glioblastoma patients and three non-glioma patients contributing non-neoplastic brain tissue were included in the paired cohort. Study-level results and caveats: The group comparisons were based on small numbers of patients: three non-neoplastic, three low-grade glioma and seven to nine glioblastoma patients. In non-neoplastic patients, VJ-independent divergence between tissue and blood fell below expectation, whereas in all gliomas, and especially in low-grade gliomas, the divergence rose above expectation. Tissue and blood shared very few CDR3 sequences, a result attributed to high CDR3 diversity and limited sampling.

TCR alpha and beta CDR3 regions were amplified with the iRepertoire nested amplicon-rescue multiplex PCR (arm-PCR) platform from RNA. For one-step reverse transcription and amplification, roughly 100-450 ng of tissue mRNA or PBMC total RNA was used as input. Following bead purification, Illumina adapters were added by a secondary multiplex PCR, and libraries between 200 and 400 bp were gel-purified. Internal 6-nucleotide barcodes were carried by the libraries and were used for demultiplexing. Sequencing of the libraries was done on an Illumina MiSeq using 2x220 or 2x250 nucleotide paired-end reads. The original methods were these. FLASH 1.2.11 was used to merge paired reads, and BWA-MEM then aligned the reads to the GRCh37 human genome before TRA and TRB reads were extracted. For V and J assignment, an IMGT-derived reference of cassette sequences and CDR3 motifs that included pseudogenes was used. Three-frame translation of reads was performed, and productive CDR3s were defined as those with a C...FGXG motif and no stop codons. A clonotype was defined as a unique combination of a V-J cassette pair and a CDR3 amino acid sequence. Reads were filtered by Hamming distance, with the threshold set by the sequence error rate of each sample in mapped regions. TCRdb reprocessed the public reads (quality trimming at Q25 with fastp, clone calling with MiXCR) and kept in-frame beta chains. Rows merge per CDR3 protein into single entries with the most common DNA and genes. The V and J calls reflect TCRdb's pipeline rather than the authors' work. In all, the sample holds fewer than 110,000 distinct CDR3 sequences, and around 28% of those were seen once. The leading ten clones occupy about 40% of the sample.

Trimming removed 3 bases from V and 6 bases from J, leaving 12 bases between the germline ends. The CDR3 covers 14 residues, taking in both the cysteine and the phenylalanine. The CDR3 DNA has 42 bases and is translated from base 1. This clonotype originated in a human donor with low-grade glioma or glioblastoma, undergoing nonglioma brain surgery, or in good health (not recorded which). The receptor chain draws on TRBV12-3 or TRBV12-4 and TRBJ2-1; a confident D gene designation cannot be given. Sequencing was performed on glioma tissue, nonneoplastic brain tissue, or PBMCs (not recorded which). CDR3 region: CASSFGSIVNEQFF. At the DNA level, the sequence is TGTGCCAGCAGTTTTGGCAGTATCGTCAATGAGCAGTTCTTC.